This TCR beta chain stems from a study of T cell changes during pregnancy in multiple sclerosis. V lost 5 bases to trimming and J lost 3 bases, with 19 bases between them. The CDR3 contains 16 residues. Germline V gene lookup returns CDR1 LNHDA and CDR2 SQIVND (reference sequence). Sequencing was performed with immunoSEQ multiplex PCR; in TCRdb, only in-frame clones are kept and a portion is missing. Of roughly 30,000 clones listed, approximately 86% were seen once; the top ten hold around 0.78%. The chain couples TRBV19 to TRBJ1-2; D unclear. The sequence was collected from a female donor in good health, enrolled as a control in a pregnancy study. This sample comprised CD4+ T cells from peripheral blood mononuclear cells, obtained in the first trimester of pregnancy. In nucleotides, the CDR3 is TGTGCCAGTAGTGCTGGGCTACAGTGGGTCCACTATGGCTACACCTTC. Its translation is CASSAGLQWVHYGYTF. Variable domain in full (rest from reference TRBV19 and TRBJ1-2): DGGITQSPKYLFRKEGQNVTLSCEQNLNHDAMYWYRQDPGQGLRLIYYSQIVNDFQKGDIAEGYSVSREKKESFPLTVTSAQKNPTAFYLCASSAGLQWVHYGYTFGSGTRLTVV.